One T cell receptor (beta chain) is described in this entry. TCRdb itself ran the RT-PCR reads through MiXCR, one entry per CDR3 protein. The repertoire includes 500,000 to 700,000 distinct CDR3 sequences, under 25% of them detected once, and 2.5% to 3.5% sits in the top ten. The record originates from a study of response to subunit inactivated influenza vaccine. Trimming removed 7 bases from V and 4 bases from J; junction bases left unmatched: 13. CDR3 length: 16 residues. The germline CDR1 and CDR2 sequences are SEHNR and FQNEAQ (reference sequence). This sample was also put to use in a study of T cells expressing NK-cell markers. That source notes: Scientists made TCR beta cDNA using 5'RACE template switching with UMIs. Cells sorted as CD3+CD56+NKG2C+, CD3+CD56+NKG2C- and CD3+CD56-NKG2C+ T cells supplied the TCR beta repertoires. Among the eight sequenced donors, seven tested HCMV-seropositive and one tested seronegative. Several experiments confined sorting to alpha-beta TCR T cells with an anti-gamma-delta TCR antibody. Dominant NKG2C+ clonotypes in roughly six donors made up about 1.0-7.0% of CD8+ T cells.

Sequencing used CD4+ T cells sorted from PBMCs, obtained roughly 13 days after vaccination. This chain links TRBV7-9 with TRBJ2-3; 8 bases align to TRBD1. This TCR derives from a man between 45 and 60 years old who received an inactivated influenza vaccine. The CDR3 DNA is TGTGCCAGCACCCAATCAAACAGGGGGGAGGCAGATACGCAGTATTTT. It yields the protein CASTQSNRGEADTQYF.